The sequence of this TCR beta chain was determined in a study of OX40 agonist ivuxolimab in advanced cancers. Whole-study context: Across the patients, intravenous ivuxolimab was delivered every 2 weeks at 0.01 to 10 mg/kg. The study, taken as a whole, reports: With doses of 0.1-3.0 mg/kg, partial responders showed among the lowest clonal expansion.

The V end lost 3 bases, the J end lost 1 base, and 6 bases lay between the germline ends. The CDR3 contains 13 residues. CDR1 SGHTA and CDR2 FQGNSA come from the germline V gene. Patients who had autoimmune disease history or got systemic immunosuppression were left out. TCRdb keeps only in-frame clones here, not all; method: immunoSEQ multiplex PCR. The sample carries about 64,000 clones, roughly 81% recorded once. Note on this clone: Its antigen is unknown.

The sequences come from CD4+ or CD8+ T cells sorted from blood, collected in a trial of the OX40 agonist ivuxolimab. The rearrangement joins TRBV7-2 to TRBJ1-1; D is ambiguous. The sequence was obtained from an adult with an advanced solid tumor such as melanoma, head and neck, liver or kidney cancer. The CDR3 region has the DNA TGTGCCAGCAGCTTGGGCAGGAACACTGAAGCTTTCTTT. It yields the protein CASSLGRNTEAFF.